A single sample is the source of the 32 T cell receptor beta chains below, sequenced in a study of cytomegalovirus exposure and HLA in healthy donors. 13 Jbeta primers and 60 Vbeta primers were used for the PCR. Here immunoSEQ multiplex PCR was the method, and the copy in TCRdb shows in-frame clones only, minus some. The data contain some 110,000 clones, nearly 85% of them singletons. Sequenced input: PBMCs. These receptor sequences come from a man younger than 35 in good health and CMV-seronegative.

This clone was seen many times. V gene TRBV4-3 combines with J gene TRBJ1-2; 10 nucleotides align to TRBD1. This CDR3 comprises 14 residues. The germline V gene has CDR1 LGHNA and CDR2 YSLEER. V trimming: 0 bases; J trimming: 8 bases; junction bases outside the gene matches: 3. The CDR3 protein is CASSQEGQGRGYTF. CDR3 bases: TGCGCCAGCAGCCAAGAGGGACAGGGGCGCGGCTACACCTTC.

The chain recombines TRBV6-6 with TRBJ1-2; D uncertain. The CDR3 extends over 15 amino acids. Between the trimmed V and J ends, which lost 2 bases and 8 bases, there was a span of 18 bases. CDR1 MNHNY and CDR2 SVGAGI come from the germline V gene (reference sequence). The CDR3 bases are TGTGCCAGCAGTTACCAGACACCCCCGCAAGGCGGCTACACCTTC. Protein product: CASSYQTPPQGGYTF.

Turning to this clone: The missing conserved phenylalanine or tryptophan at the end of this CDR3 makes a read error likely. No DNA is shown, since the ends of the CDR3 on it are uncertain; the CDR3 is the one TCRdb lists. The chain combines TRBV21-1 with TRBJ2-7; TRBD2, the table's D call, lacks a check against the DNA. TRBV21-1 is an annotated pseudogene. The CDR3 is 9 amino acids long, termini counted. The CDR3 is CASPSDLQK.

This clone was seen a single time. Compared with germline, one end of the junction differs, possibly owing to a read error. The V and J genes are TRBV29-1 and TRBJ2-5, with D possibly TRBD1 on 6 matching bases. The CDR3 spans 12 residues. Per the germline V gene, CDR1 is SQVTM and CDR2 is ANQGSEA. The CDR3 DNA follows: TGCAGCGTTGCCAGGGGCCAAGAGCCCCAGTACTTC. Its protein product is CSVARGQEPQYF.

The V gene is TRBV7-3, the J gene TRBJ1-1; TRBD1 might be the D (5 bases). Trimming pared 2 bases from V and 1 base from J, leaving 8 bases between. CDR1 and CDR2 (germline): SGHTA, FQGTGA. CDR3 length: 14 residues. CDR3 sequence: CASSLRGENTEAFF. DNA of the CDR3: TGTGCCAGCAGCTTACGGGGGGAGAACACTGAAGCTTTCTTT.

The rearrangement uses TRBV5-6 and TRBJ2-5, with D maybe TRBD2 (5 bases). The CDR3 length is 17 residues. Per germline, CDR1 SGHDT and CDR2 YYEEEE. V lost 3 bases and J lost 4, with 22 bases in between. CDR3 sequence (DNA): TGTGCCAGCAGCTCCACCCTCGGGAAACTAGAGTCAGAGACCCAGTACTTC. It translates to CASSSTLGKLESETQYF.

This clone was counted between two and nine times. The chain has TRBV11-3 and TRBJ1-2; no reliable D call. The germline CDR1 and CDR2 sequences are SGHNT and YENEEA. Trimming removed 4 bases at V and 8 bases at J, with 11 bases between. The CDR3 has 12 residues. The CDR3 nucleotides are TGTGCCAGCAGCTACGATCTGCAGGGCTACACCTTC. This translates into CASSYDLQGYTF. Supplemented by reference TRBV11-3 and TRBJ1-2, the full variable domain reads EAGVVQSPRYKIIEKKQPVAFWCNPISGHNTLYWYLQNLGQGPELLIRYENEEAVDDSQLPKDRFSAERLKGVDSTLKIQPAELGDSAVYLCASSYDLQGYTFGSGTRLTVV.

With respect to this clone: One junction end disagrees with the germline gene, perhaps due to a read error. The rearrangement links TRBV7-9 to TRBJ2-7; 8 bases are shared with TRBD1. The germline V gene encodes CDR1 SEHNR and CDR2 FQNEAQ (reference sequence). The CDR3 runs 12 residues. CDR3 nucleotides: TGTTCCAGCAGGGGGCAGACTGACGATCAGTACTTC. Translation: CSSRGQTDDQYF.

Concerning this clone itself: Sequence at one end of the junction differs from germline and may be a read error. The rearrangement links TRBV25-1 to TRBJ1-2; tentative D call: TRBD1 (6 bases). CDR3 size: 14 residues. Germline lookup yields CDR1 MGHDK and CDR2 SYGVNS. CDR3 loop: CASSESKQGRGYTF. As DNA, the CDR3 is TGTGCCAGCAGCGAATCGAAACAGGGACGCGGCTACACCTTC.

As for this clone: The sample contains more than one DNA sequence encoding this CDR3. The chain couples TRBV12-5 to TRBJ1-2; a weak D match, TRBD1 (5 bases). V was clipped by 1 base and J by 1 base, with 16 bases between them. Germline V CDR1 and CDR2: LGHNT, FRNRAP. CDR3 length equals 17 residues. The CDR3 loop is CASGLGGAVGLNYGYTF. In DNA, the CDR3 is TGTGCTAGTGGTTTGGGGGGCGCGGTGGGACTTAACTATGGCTACACCTTC.

The chain employs TRBV11-2 and TRBJ2-2, with 9 bases matching TRBD2. Looked up from germline, CDR1 is SGHAT and CDR2 is FQNNGV. The CDR3 is made up of 16 amino acids. Unmatched junction bases numbered 8, after V lost 2 bases and J lost 7 bases. CDR3 loop: CASSLNRGRGGGELFF. CDR3 in DNA: TGTGCCAGCAGCTTAAACCGCGGGAGGGGTGGCGGGGAGCTGTTTTTT.

The chain recombines TRBV19 with TRBJ2-1; D ambiguous. Looked up from germline, CDR1 is LNHDA and CDR2 is SQIVND (reference sequence). The CDR3 totals 13 residues. Trimming pared 3 bases from V and 0 bases from J, leaving 3 bases between. The CDR3: CASSMSSYNEQFF. In DNA, the CDR3 is TGTGCCAGTAGTATGAGCTCCTACAATGAGCAGTTCTTC.

This rearrangement joins TRBV23-1 to TRBJ2-7; 8 positions match TRBD1. TRBV23-1 is an ORF, with its function uncertain. This CDR3 comprises 16 residues. The trim removed 2 bases at V and 2 bases at J, leaving 8 bases unmatched. DNA for the CDR3: TGCGCCAGCAGTCAAACCTTAGACAGGGGTACCTACGAGCAGTACTTC. Translated, it gives CASSQTLDRGTYEQYF.

About this clone itself: The sample has other DNA sequences that encode this CDR3 too. This chain connects TRBV7-3 to TRBJ2-3; TRBD2 aligns across 9 bases. The CDR3 is made up of 15 amino acids. Germline values: CDR1 SGHTA, CDR2 FQGTGA. The V segment lost 2 bases and the J segment 2 bases; nucleotides outside the gene matches: 2. CDR3 residues: CASSLLAGPTDTQYF. In DNA, the CDR3 is TGTGCCAGCAGCTTACTAGCGGGGCCCACAGATACGCAGTATTTT.

This rearrangement joins TRBV27 to TRBJ2-7; 10 bases line up with TRBD2. The CDR3 runs to 16 residues. J lost 3 bases, V lost 7 bases, and 12 bases had no gene match. Per the germline V gene, CDR1 is MNHEY and CDR2 is SMNVEV (reference sequence). The CDR3 bases are TGTGCCAGCATCCAATCTAGCGGGAGACTCCTCTACGAGCAGTACTTC. Amino acid sequence: CASIQSSGRLLYEQYF.

V and J are TRBV18 and TRBJ2-2, with D perhaps TRBD1 (5 bases). The CDR3 totals 15 residues. V was cut by 2 bases and J by 4 bases, with 11 bases left in between. Per germline, CDR1 KGHSH and CDR2 LQKENI. CDR3 bases: TGTGCCAGCTCACCATCGGCAGGGCGCACCGGGGAGCTGTTTTTT. Translated: CASSPSAGRTGELFF.

The chain couples TRBV2 to TRBJ1-5; tentative D call: TRBD1 (6 bases). This CDR3 spans 16 amino acids. V was cut by 6 bases and J by 1 base, with 16 bases left in between. Germline CDR1 and CDR2: SNHLY and FYNNEI. CDR3 sequence: CASRATGRGSNQPQHF. Written as DNA, the CDR3 is TGTGCCAGCAGGGCGACAGGTAGAGGAAGCAATCAGCCCCAGCATTTT.

The V call is TRBV7-2, the J call TRBJ2-7; 8 bases align to TRBD1. Germline CDR1 is SGHTA and CDR2 is FQGNSA. The CDR3 runs 12 residues. The J segment lost 4 bases and the V segment lost 6 bases, leaving 2 bases of the junction unmatched. Here the CDR3 DNA reads TGTGCCAGCAGGCGACAGGGGTACGAGCAGTACTTC. Protein sequence: CASRRQGYEQYF.

V gene TRBV6-6 combines with J gene TRBJ1-1; D ambiguous. The CDR3 runs to 13 residues. CDR1 is MNHNY and CDR2 is SVGAGI in the germline V gene (reference sequence). V was trimmed by 7 bases and J by 10 bases, leaving 19 bases between them. Here the CDR3 DNA reads TGTGCCAGCATTAACCAGGACCTGGGAGGAGCTTTCTTT. It encodes CASINQDLGGAFF.

There are a few counts of this clone. This chain joins TRBV5-6 and TRBJ1-1; the match to TRBD1 covers 7 bases. The V and J ends lost 3 bases and 7 bases, in that order; junction bases with no gene match: 6. The CDR3 runs 13 residues. Germline assignment: CDR1 SGHDT and CDR2 YYEEEE. The CDR3 bases are TGTGCCAGCAGCTCCTACGACAGGGATGAAGCTTTCTTT. This sequence encodes CASSSYDRDEAFF.

This sequence joins TRBV10-3 and TRBJ2-7; 7 bases are a match to TRBD2. The CDR3 consists of 14 residues. In germline, CDR1 is ENHRY, CDR2 SYGVKD. With 0 bases clipped from V and 3 bases from J, the junction kept 2 bases outside the gene matches. The CDR3: CAISESAGVYEQYF. CDR3 DNA sequence: TGTGCCATCAGTGAGTCTGCGGGGGTCTACGAGCAGTACTTC.

This chain links TRBV4-3 with TRBJ2-3; D not resolved. The CDR3 is 15 amino acids. V was clipped by 5 bases and J by 1 base, with 13 bases between them. Per the germline V gene, CDR1 is LGHNA and CDR2 is YSLEER. CDR3: CASSAPVSGTDTQYF. In DNA form, the CDR3 reads TGCGCCAGCAGCGCACCGGTTTCGGGCACAGATACGCAGTATTTT.

The chain couples TRBV27 to TRBJ2-7; 7 nucleotides align to TRBD1. J was trimmed by 2 bases and V by 8 bases; bases with no gene match: 6. This CDR3 spans 13 amino acids. The germline V gene encodes CDR1 MNHEY and CDR2 SMNVEV (reference sequence). CDR3 residues: CASGIGQAYEQYF. The DNA of the CDR3 is TGTGCCAGCGGGATCGGACAGGCCTACGAGCAGTACTTC.

The count of this clone is one. The DNA for the CDR3 is TGTGCCACCCATAATAGCGGGAGGGCACCCTACAATGAGCAGTTCTTC. It yields the protein CATHNSGRAPYNEQFF. The chain carries TRBV10-3 and TRBJ2-1, with TRBD2 matching 11 bases. The CDR3 totals 16 residues. The trim removed 10 bases at V and 2 bases at J, leaving 10 bases unmatched. Germline CDR1 is ENHRY and CDR2 is SYGVKD.

The rearrangement links TRBV10-3 to TRBJ1-2; no firm D call. Trimming pared 2 bases from V and 8 bases from J, leaving 24 bases between. CDR1 and CDR2 (germline): ENHRY, SYGVKD. The CDR3 has 17 residues. Here the CDR3 DNA reads TGTGCCATCAGTGAGGCGATGGGCTTCTCGACCGGTGGGGGCTACACCTTC. It yields the protein CAISEAMGFSTGGGYTF.

For the CDR3, the DNA is TGTGCCATCAAAGGTAGGGCTAGCGAGCATGAGCAGTTCTTC. Translating it yields CAIKGRASEHEQFF. J is TRBJ2-1 and V is TRBV10-3; possibly TRBD2 for D (6 bases). CDR3 length: 14 amino acids. Germline lookup yields CDR1 ENHRY and CDR2 SYGVKD. Trimming cost V 7 bases and J 8 bases, with 18 bases left between them.

V and J are TRBV7-3 and TRBJ2-1; D ambiguous. V was shortened by 2 bases and J by 3 bases, with 17 bases between the two germline ends. Germline V lookup: CDR1 SGHTA, CDR2 FQGTGA. This CDR3 is 17 amino acids long. In DNA form, the CDR3 reads TGTGCCAGCAGCTTATCGTCTGCCGCCTATAACTACAATGAGCAGTTCTTC. It specifies CASSLSSAAYNYNEQFF.

The chain uses TRBV27 and TRBJ2-1, with D possibly matching TRBD2 (6 bases). V dropped 3 bases and J dropped 3 bases, with 6 bases sitting between them. This CDR3 has 13 amino acids. Germline CDR1 is MNHEY and CDR2 is SMNVEV (reference sequence). DNA of the CDR3: TGTGCCAGCAGTTTGCGGGGCTACAATGAGCAGTTCTTC. Protein sequence: CASSLRGYNEQFF.

This rearrangement joins TRBV15 to TRBJ2-3; 10 bases are shared with TRBD2. V shed 11 bases and J 1 base; nucleotides not matched to a gene: 9. The CDR3 covers 15 residues. CDR1 is LNHNV, CDR2 YYDKDF, per germline (reference sequence). The CDR3 loop reads CAYSDGTSGTDTQYF. In DNA form, the CDR3 reads TGTGCCTATTCCGACGGGACTAGCGGCACAGATACGCAGTATTTT.

The V call is TRBV19, the J call TRBJ1-4; TRBD1 aligns across 8 bases. After removal of 2 bases from V and 2 bases from J, the junction contained 1 base not matched to a gene. Germline CDR1 and CDR2: LNHDA and SQIVND (reference sequence). The CDR3 runs 15 residues. CDR3 DNA: TGTGCCAGTAGTATAACAGGGGGGACTAATGAAAAACTGTTTTTT. Protein sequence: CASSITGGTNEKLFF.

The gene calls are TRBV27 and TRBJ2-7, with TRBD2 as a possible D gene (6 bases). V gave up 8 bases and J gave up 6 bases, with 17 bases separating them. Germline V gene data show CDR1 as MNHEY and CDR2 as SMNVEV (reference sequence). The CDR3 loop spans 13 amino acids. The CDR3 nucleotides are TGTGCCAGCGGGGGGAGGTACGGGCTCGAGCAGTACTTC. It is translated as CASGGRYGLEQYF.

The V and J genes are TRBV19 and TRBJ1-5; D is unresolved. V gave up 0 bases and J gave up 0 bases, with 6 bases separating them. The germline V gene has CDR1 LNHDA and CDR2 SQIVND (reference sequence). The CDR3 extends over 15 amino acids. The CDR3 DNA sequence: TGTGCCAGTAGTATAGATGGCACTAGCAATCAGCCCCAGCATTTT. Amino acids: CASSIDGTSNQPQHF.